The 9 T cell receptor beta chains presented below share a single source sample, sequenced in a study of CD8 T cells in Susac syndrome. It was with random hexamers that roughly 0.5 to 1 ug RNA was reverse transcribed. MiXCR was run by TCRdb on the immunoSEQ multiplex PCR reads, yielding one entry per CDR3 protein. The sample lists 180,000 or so distinct CDR3 sequences; nearly 95% were seen once. What was sequenced was CD4+ T cells from PBMCs. The receptors derive from a human donor with multiple sclerosis.

The chain carries TRBV5-4 and TRBJ2-7, with D possibly TRBD2 on 7 matching bases. The CDR3 has 13 amino acids. Germline loops: CDR1 SGHNT, CDR2 YYREEE (reference sequence). Trimming cost V 2 bases and J 8 bases, with 14 bases left between them. In DNA, the CDR3 is TGTGCCAGCAGCTTTGATGGGGGGGCCCAGCAGTACTTC. Amino acids: CASSFDGGAQQYF.

This chain links TRBV10-3 with TRBJ1-1, with a weak D call TRBD1 (6 bases). V was clipped by 8 bases and J by 2 bases, with 12 bases between them. The CDR3 is 13 amino acids. From germline, CDR1 is ENHRY and CDR2 SYGVKD. The CDR3 sequence is CAIGTTFNTEAFF. The CDR3 bases are TGTGCCATCGGGACAACCTTTAACACTGAAGCTTTCTTT.

The chain links TRBV20-1 to TRBJ2-2, with 10 bases matching TRBD2. From germline, CDR1 is DFQATT and CDR2 SNEGSKA (reference sequence). V lost 4 bases, J lost 5 bases, and 4 bases stayed unmatched. The CDR3 extends over 14 amino acids. The CDR3 region has the DNA TGCAGTGCTATAGCGGGGGGAATAACCGGGGAGCTGTTTTTT. It codes for CSAIAGGITGELFF.

The rearrangement links TRBV7-8 to TRBJ2-7; 14 nucleotides line up with TRBD2. The CDR3 loop spans 18 amino acids. Germline V gives CDR1 SGHVS, CDR2 FQNEAQ. V was clipped by 7 bases and J by 6 bases; unmatched bases: 17. Here the CDR3 DNA reads TGTGCCAGCACCCCCACCGGGACTAGCGGGAGACCTGGCCGCGAGCAGTACTTC. It specifies CASTPTGTSGRPGREQYF.

This clonotype was seen only once. V gene TRBV20-1 combines with J gene TRBJ2-5, with D perhaps TRBD2 (5 bases). Germline-derived CDR1 and CDR2 are DFQATT and SNEGSKA (reference sequence). This CDR3 has 12 residues. V shed 6 bases and J shed 4 bases, with 12 bases lying between them. CDR3 nucleotides: TGCAGTGCCCCGGGGAGCGTAGAGACCCAGTACTTC. This encodes CSAPGSVETQYF.

The chain has TRBV24-1 and TRBJ2-3; D is unclear. From germline, CDR1 is KGHDR and CDR2 SFDVKD. With 9 bases removed from V and 1 base from J, the gap between germline ends came to 7 bases. The CDR3 consists of 12 residues. CDR3 amino acids: CATSKGTDTQYF. CDR3 bases: TGTGCCACCTCGAAGGGCACAGATACGCAGTATTTT.

This chain joins TRBV20-1 and TRBJ2-1; D remains unclear. Trimming cost V 7 bases and J 2 bases, with 12 bases left between them. This CDR3 has 13 residues. CDR1 is DFQATT and CDR2 is SNEGSKA in the germline V gene (reference sequence). Here the CDR3 reads CSVGPGAYNEQFF. CDR3 sequence (DNA): TGCAGTGTCGGGCCTGGGGCCTACAATGAGCAGTTCTTC.

The chain recombines TRBV3-1 with TRBJ1-1; TRBD1 might be the D (5 bases). Germline CDR1 and CDR2: LGHDT and YNNKEL (reference sequence). CDR3 length equals 16 residues. Deletions cut 0 bases from V and 5 bases from J, with 16 bases between. CDR3: CASSQDRGVVFTEAFF. CDR3 coding DNA: TGTGCCAGCAGCCAAGATCGAGGGGTAGTATTTACTGAAGCTTTCTTT.

In this sample, this clonotype turned up once. The genes are TRBV20-1 and TRBJ1-2, with D uncertain. Germline V gives CDR1 DFQATT, CDR2 SNEGSKA (reference sequence). The V end lost 7 bases, the J end lost 2 bases, and 11 bases lay between the germline ends. This CDR3 has 12 amino acids. Here the CDR3 reads CSVTTENYGYTF. In DNA, the CDR3 is TGCAGTGTTACGACTGAGAACTATGGCTACACCTTC.